This T cell receptor (beta chain) was retrieved from a study of OX40 agonist ivuxolimab in advanced cancers. V shed 10 bases and J shed 4 bases, with 5 bases lying between them. The CDR3 is made up of 9 amino acids. CDR1 is MNHNS and CDR2 is SASEGT in the germline V gene. Clones were read by immunoSEQ multiplex PCR, and TCRdb kept only the in-frame ones, dropping some. The sample has 60,000 or so clones; just over 85% are singletons. This chain joins TRBV6-1 and TRBJ2-7; D unclear. The TCR comes from an adult with an advanced solid tumor such as melanoma, head and neck, liver or kidney cancer. The specimen comprised CD4+ or CD8+ T cells sorted from blood, sampled in a trial of the OX40 agonist ivuxolimab. The chain's CDR3 is CANLYEQYF. The CDR3, as DNA: TGTGCCAACCTTTACGAGCAGTACTTC.